Detailed here is one T cell receptor beta chain. The antigen is not known. The time point denotes: newly diagnosed GD, antithyroid drugs for less than 3 months. After RNA was extracted from PBMCs, the TCR library was made from it. J lost 5 bases, V lost 4 bases, and 10 bases had no gene match. Germline V lookup: CDR1 MGHRA, CDR2 YSYEKL. CDR3 size: 18 residues. CDR3 regions were amplified by Arm-PCR using iRepertoire HTBI primers to build TCR beta libraries. TCRdb re-called the multiplex PCR reads with MiXCR, one entry per CDR3 protein. The sample lists a few hundred thousand distinct CDR3 sequences; around 19% were seen once. The data are from a study of regulatory T cells in long-lasting Graves disease. General study points: Favoring TRBV28, TRBJ1-2 and TRBJ2-5 was a feature seen in persistent disease.

The sample was peripheral blood mononuclear cells (PBMCs), taken at new diagnosis, from a patient treated with antithyroid drugs. The TCR originated in a female donor with Graves disease. The rearrangement uses TRBV4-1 and TRBJ2-2, with 13 bases lining up with TRBD2. The DNA of the CDR3 is TGCGCCAGCAGCCGAGGACTAGCGGGAGCGACGAGGACCGGGGAGCTGTTTTTT. As protein: CASSRGLAGATRTGELFF.